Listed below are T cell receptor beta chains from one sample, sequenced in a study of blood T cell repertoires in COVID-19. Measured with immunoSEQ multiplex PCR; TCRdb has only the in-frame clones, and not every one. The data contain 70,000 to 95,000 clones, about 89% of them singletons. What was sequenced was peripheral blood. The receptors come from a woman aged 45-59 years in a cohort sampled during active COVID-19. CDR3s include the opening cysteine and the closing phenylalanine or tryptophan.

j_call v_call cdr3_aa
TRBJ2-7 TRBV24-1 CATSDPSSGQPYEQYF
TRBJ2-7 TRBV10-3 CAISGEGQGPYEQYF
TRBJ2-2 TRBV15 CATSRTSGYAGELFF
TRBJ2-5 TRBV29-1 CSVAQGPGQETQYF
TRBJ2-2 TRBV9 CASTPAGTNTGELFF
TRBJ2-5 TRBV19 CASRPERERSQYF
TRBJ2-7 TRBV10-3 CAITPGQGGNYEQYF
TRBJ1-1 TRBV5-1 CASSLGSEGARAFF
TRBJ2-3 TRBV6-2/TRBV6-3 CASSYSRGMQYF
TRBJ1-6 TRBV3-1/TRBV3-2 CASSQIVSNNSPLHF
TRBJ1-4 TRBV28 CASSDGGDEKLFF
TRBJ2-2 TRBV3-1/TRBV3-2 CASRNLAGTGELFF
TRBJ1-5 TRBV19 CASTTTGDQPQHF
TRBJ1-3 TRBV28 CASSLAQGPDTIYF
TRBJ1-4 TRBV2 CASNRDMVEKLFF
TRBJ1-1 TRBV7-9 CASSLQGGTEAFF
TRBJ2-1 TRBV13 CASSLGETVTEQFF
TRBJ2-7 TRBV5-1 CASSKDRDRYEQYF
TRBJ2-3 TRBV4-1 CASSPRLALSTDTQYF
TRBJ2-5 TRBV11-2 CASSLGPGTGETQYF
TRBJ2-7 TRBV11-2 CASSLQREIYEQYF
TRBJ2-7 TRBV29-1 CSVGLGHNEQYF
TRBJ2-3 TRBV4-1 CASSQEQSNGGAGYTQYF
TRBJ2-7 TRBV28 CASPLRRGAGASYEQYF
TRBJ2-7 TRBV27 CASRGTGTGGFEQYF
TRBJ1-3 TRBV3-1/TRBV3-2 CASSQTASGNTIYF
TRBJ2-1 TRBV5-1 CASSFRLAHNEQFF
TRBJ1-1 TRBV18 CASSPGNTEAFF
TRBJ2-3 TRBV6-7 CASSLQSGLGADTQYF
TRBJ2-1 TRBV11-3 CASSARTSGSILYNEQFF
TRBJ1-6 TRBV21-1 CASSTRQGPASSYNSPLHF
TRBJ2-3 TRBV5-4 CASSGRGAGTDTQYF
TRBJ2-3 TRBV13 CASSPNPGLAGGDTQYF
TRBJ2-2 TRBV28 CASSNHQVTGELFF
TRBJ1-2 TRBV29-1 CSVLKGGYGYTF
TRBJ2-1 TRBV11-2 CASSLAGTYNEQFF
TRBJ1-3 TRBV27 CASASTGTGAMGGNTIYF